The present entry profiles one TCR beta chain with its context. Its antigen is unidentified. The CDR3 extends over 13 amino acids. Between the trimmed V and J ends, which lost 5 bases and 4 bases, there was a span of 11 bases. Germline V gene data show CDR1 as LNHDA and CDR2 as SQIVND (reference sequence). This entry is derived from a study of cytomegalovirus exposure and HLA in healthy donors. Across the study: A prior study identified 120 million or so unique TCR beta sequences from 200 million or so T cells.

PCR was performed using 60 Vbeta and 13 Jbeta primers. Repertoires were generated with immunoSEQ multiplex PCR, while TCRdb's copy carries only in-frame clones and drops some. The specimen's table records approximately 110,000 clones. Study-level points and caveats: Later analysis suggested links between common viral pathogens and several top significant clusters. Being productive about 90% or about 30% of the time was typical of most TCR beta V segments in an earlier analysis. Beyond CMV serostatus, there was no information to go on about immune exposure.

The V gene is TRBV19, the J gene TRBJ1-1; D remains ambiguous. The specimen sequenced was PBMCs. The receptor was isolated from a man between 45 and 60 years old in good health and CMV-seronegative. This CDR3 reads CASSLGPATEAFF. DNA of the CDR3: TGTGCCAGTAGTTTGGGCCCTGCCACTGAAGCTTTCTTT.